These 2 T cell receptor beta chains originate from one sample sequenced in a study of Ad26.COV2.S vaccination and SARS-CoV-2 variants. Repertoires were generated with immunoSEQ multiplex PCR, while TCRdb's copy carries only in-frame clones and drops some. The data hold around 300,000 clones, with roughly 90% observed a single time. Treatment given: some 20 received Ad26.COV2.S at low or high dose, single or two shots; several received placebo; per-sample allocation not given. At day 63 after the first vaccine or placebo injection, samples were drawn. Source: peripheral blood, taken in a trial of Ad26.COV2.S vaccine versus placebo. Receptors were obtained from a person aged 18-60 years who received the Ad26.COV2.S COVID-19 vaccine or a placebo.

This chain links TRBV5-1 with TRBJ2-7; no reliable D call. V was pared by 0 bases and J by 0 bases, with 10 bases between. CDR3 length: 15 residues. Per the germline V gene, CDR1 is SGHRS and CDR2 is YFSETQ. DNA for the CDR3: TGCGCCAGCAGCTTGGATGGGCGCAGCTCCTACGAGCAGTACTTC. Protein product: CASSLDGRSSYEQYF.

CDR3 loop: CASSLSGTNTEAFF. The CDR3 DNA follows: TGTGCCAGCAGCTTGTCAGGGACGAACACTGAAGCTTTCTTT. This chain connects TRBV7-2 to TRBJ1-1, with D possibly matching TRBD1 (5 bases). V lost 3 bases and J lost 1, with 9 bases in between. Germline V lookup: CDR1 SGHTA, CDR2 FQGNSA. This CDR3 contains 14 residues. Full variable domain (remainder filled in from reference TRBV7-2 and TRBJ1-1): GAGVSQSPSNKVTEKGKDVELRCDPISGHTALYWYRQSLGQGLEFLIYFQGNSAPDKSGLPSDRFSAERTGGSVSTLTIQRTQQEDSAVYLCASSLSGTNTEAFFGQGTRLTVV.